Below, one TCR beta chain is given with its context. The antigen is undetermined. Unrecorded immune exposures were likely, despite nominal health at sampling. The data stem from a study of cytomegalovirus exposure and HLA in healthy donors. Study findings and constraints: Reported performance of the classifier showed diagnosis of cytomegalovirus status with high specificity and sensitivity. As confirmed in vitro, a few CMV-associated chains were specific for CMV antigens. In a later analysis, a genetic analysis reported fewer productive-TCR N-insertions in an Asian-associated ancestry cluster than the cohort average.

PCR employed 60 Vbeta and 13 Jbeta primers. The assay was immunoSEQ multiplex PCR, and TCRdb's table has in-frame clones only and misses some. The profile shows around 180,000 clones, around 80% of them singletons. CDR1 and CDR2 (germline): MNHNS, SASEGT. The CDR3 is 14 residues long. The specimen was PBMCs. The receptor comes from a man aged 25 to 40 in good health and CMV-seropositive. The chain combines TRBV6-1 with TRBJ2-5; 7 nucleotides align to TRBD1. The DNA end is a closer match to TRBJ2-7, so the J assignment may be wrong. The CDR3 DNA reads TGTGCCAGCAGTGAGGGCAGGGGGACCTACGAGCAGTACTTC. Amino acid sequence: CASSEGRGTYEQYF.